These 15 T cell receptor beta chains came from one sample sequenced in a study of blood T cell repertoires in COVID-19. Assay used: immunoSEQ multiplex PCR; TCRdb lists only in-frame clones, some missing. The sample shows hundreds of thousands of clones, 87% of them seen only once. Specimen: peripheral blood. All receptors come from a woman under 30 who had recovered from COVID-19.

The chain employs TRBV9 and TRBJ2-1; TRBD1 matches at 10 bases. Looked up from germline, CDR1 is SGDLS and CDR2 is YYNGEE. The V and J ends lost 0 bases and 6 bases, in that order; junction bases with no gene match: 3. The CDR3 has 15 amino acids. CDR3 nucleotide sequence: TGTGCCAGCAGCGTAGGGGACAGGGGAATCAATGAGCAGTTCTTC. It translates to CASSVGDRGINEQFF.

This clone was counted a single time. V usage is TRBV7-3 and J usage is TRBJ2-1, with D uncertain. CDR1 is SGHTA and CDR2 is FQGTGA in the germline V gene. Trimming removed 5 bases from V and 7 bases from J, with 12 bases in between. The CDR3 has 13 residues. Written as DNA, the CDR3 is TGTGCCAGCAGCCACTTAGATCGGAATGAGCAGTTCTTC. It codes for CASSHLDRNEQFF.

This chain links TRBV30 with TRBJ1-5, with D possibly matching TRBD1 (5 bases). V lost 5 bases and J lost 3, with 11 bases in between. CDR1 GTSNPN and CDR2 SVGIG come from the germline V gene (reference sequence). The CDR3 loop spans 13 amino acids. CDR3 sequence: CAWEEGNNQPQHF. The CDR3 DNA follows: TGTGCCTGGGAGGAGGGGAACAATCAGCCCCAGCATTTT.

This clone was observed once. This sequence joins TRBV30 and TRBJ2-1; D remains unclear. This CDR3 spans 13 amino acids. The V end was cut by 4 bases, the J end by 0 bases, with 7 bases between. Per germline, CDR1 GTSNPN and CDR2 SVGIG (reference sequence). Here the CDR3 DNA reads TGTGCCTGGACGGAGAGCTCCTACAATGAGCAGTTCTTC. This translates into CAWTESSYNEQFF.

As concerns this clone: A much larger clone sits a single nucleotide away, making a read error possible. This chain joins TRBV2 and TRBJ2-3, with 10 bases matching TRBD2. The germline gives CDR1 SNHLY, CDR2 FYNNEI. The CDR3 covers 15 residues. Trimming took 4 bases from V and 1 from J; bases not matched to a gene: 2. The CDR3 DNA is TGTGCCAGCAGTGGGCTAGCGGGAGGCACAGATACGCAGTATTTT. Translating gives CASSGLAGGTDTQYF. Complete variable domain (other parts from reference TRBV2 and TRBJ2-3): EPEVTQTPSHQVTQMGQEVILRCVPISNHLYFYWYRQILGQKVEFLVSFYNNEISEKSEIFDDQFSVERPDGSNFTLKIRSTKLEDSAMYFCASSGLAGGTDTQYFGPGTRLTVL.

The J gene is TRBJ2-7, the V gene TRBV4-1, with 9 nucleotides matching TRBD1. The trim removed 8 bases at V and 7 bases at J, leaving 12 bases unmatched. The CDR3 length is 14 residues. Germline V gives CDR1 MGHRA, CDR2 YSYEKL. The CDR3 spells CASRGPGQGKEQYF. The CDR3 DNA follows: TGCGCCAGCCGAGGGCCAGGACAGGGGAAAGAGCAGTACTTC.

V gene TRBV6-5 combines with J gene TRBJ2-1, with 9 bases that match TRBD2. Germline loops: CDR1 MNHEY, CDR2 SVGAGI. The CDR3 spans 15 residues. J was trimmed by 5 bases and V by 4 bases; bases with no gene match: 6. The CDR3 nucleotides are TGTGCCAGCAGTTTCTCGACTAGCGGCCACAATGAGCAGTTCTTC. Its translation: CASSFSTSGHNEQFF.

This clone was observed once. The J gene is TRBJ2-3, the V gene TRBV7-3; 9 bases line up with TRBD1. V lost 0 bases, J lost 9 bases, and 1 base stayed unmatched. Germline V gene sequence: CDR1 SGHTA, CDR2 FQGTGA. CDR3 size: 13 residues. The CDR3 region is CASSLTGTGTQYF. The DNA of the CDR3 is TGTGCCAGCAGCTTAACGGGGACAGGGACGCAGTATTTT.

This rearrangement joins TRBV6-1 to TRBJ1-2; 8 bases are shared with TRBD1. V shed 4 bases, J shed 4 bases, and the junction held 11 bases outside the gene matches. The CDR3 sequence is 16 residues long. Per germline, CDR1 MNHNS and CDR2 SASEGT. The CDR3 loop reads CASSGTQGELSYGYTF. CDR3 in DNA: TGTGCCAGCAGTGGTACACAGGGGGAATTAAGCTATGGCTACACCTTC.

The chain has TRBV27 and TRBJ1-2; D might be TRBD1 (5 bases). The germline V and J ends were trimmed by 5 bases and 8 bases, with 15 bases remaining between them. Germline V CDR1 and CDR2: MNHEY, SMNVEV (reference sequence). The CDR3 consists of 13 residues. CDR3 region: CASSRTGFDGYTF. CDR3 in DNA: TGTGCCAGCAGTCGAACAGGCTTCGACGGCTACACCTTC.

The V call is TRBV5-1, the J call TRBJ2-7, with TRBD2 matching over 13 bases. V trimming: 4 bases; J trimming: 12 bases; junction bases outside the gene matches: 10. Germline CDR1 and CDR2: SGHRS and YFSETQ. This CDR3 spans 14 amino acids. This CDR3 is CASSNPGLAGKRYF. CDR3 nucleotide sequence: TGCGCCAGCAGCAATCCGGGACTAGCGGGAAAGCGGTACTTC.

The genes are TRBV19 and TRBJ2-1; D is perhaps TRBD2 (7 bases). V was shortened by 7 bases and J by 0 bases, with 13 bases between the two germline ends. CDR3 length: 15 amino acids. CDR1 LNHDA and CDR2 SQIVND come from the germline V gene (reference sequence). Here the CDR3 reads CASKAGQSSYNEQFF. In DNA, the CDR3 is TGTGCCAGTAAAGCGGGACAAAGCTCCTACAATGAGCAGTTCTTC.

This CDR3 is CASSLRTGGMETQYF. The CDR3 DNA reads TGTGCCAGCAGCTTGAGGACAGGGGGCATGGAGACCCAGTACTTC. The chain recombines TRBV11-1 with TRBJ2-5; 11 bases line up with TRBD1. V trimming: 3 bases; J trimming: 5 bases; junction bases outside the gene matches: 5. Per the germline V gene, CDR1 is SGHAT and CDR2 is FQDESV (reference sequence). The CDR3 sequence is 15 residues long.

This clone was picked up one time. The rearrangement uses TRBV14 and TRBJ1-1; TRBD1 might be the D (5 bases). The CDR3 loop spans 15 amino acids. V was cut by 4 bases and J by 4 bases, with 16 bases left in between. Germline lookup yields CDR1 SGHDN and CDR2 FVKESK. CDR3 in amino acids: CASSPTPSGGTEAFF. The CDR3 DNA is TGTGCCAGCAGCCCAACTCCCTCCGGGGGCACTGAAGCTTTCTTT. Full variable domain (outside the CDR3, taken from reference TRBV14 and TRBJ1-1): EAGVTQFPSHSVIEKGQTVTLRCDPISGHDNLYWYRRVMGKEIKFLLHFVKESKQDESGMPNNRFLAERTGGTYSTLKVQPAELEDSGVYFCASSPTPSGGTEAFFGQGTRLTVV.

This clone was counted only a few times. J is TRBJ1-1 and V is TRBV7-9; perhaps TRBD1 as D (6 bases). V lost 5 bases, J lost 1 base, and 8 bases lay in between. Germline V gene lookup returns CDR1 SEHNR and CDR2 FQNEAQ (reference sequence). This CDR3 has 13 amino acids. Here the CDR3 DNA reads TGTGCCAGCAGCATGACAGGGAACACTGAAGCTTTCTTT. This encodes CASSMTGNTEAFF.